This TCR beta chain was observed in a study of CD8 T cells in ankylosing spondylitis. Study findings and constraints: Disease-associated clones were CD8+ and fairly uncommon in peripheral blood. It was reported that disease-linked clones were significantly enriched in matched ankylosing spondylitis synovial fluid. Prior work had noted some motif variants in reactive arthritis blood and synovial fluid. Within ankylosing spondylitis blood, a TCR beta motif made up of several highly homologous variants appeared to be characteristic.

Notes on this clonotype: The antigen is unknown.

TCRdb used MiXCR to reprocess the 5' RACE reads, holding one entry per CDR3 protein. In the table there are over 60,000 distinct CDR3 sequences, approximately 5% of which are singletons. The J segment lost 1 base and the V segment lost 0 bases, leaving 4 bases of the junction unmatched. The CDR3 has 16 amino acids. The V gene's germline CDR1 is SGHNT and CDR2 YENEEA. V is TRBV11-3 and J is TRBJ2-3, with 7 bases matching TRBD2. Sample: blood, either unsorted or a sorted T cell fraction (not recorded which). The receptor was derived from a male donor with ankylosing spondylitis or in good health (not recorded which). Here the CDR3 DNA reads TGTGCCAGCAGCTTAGATTTTCGGGAGGGCACAGATACGCAGTATTTT. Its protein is CASSLDFREGTDTQYF.